This T cell receptor (beta chain) came from a study of CD8+CD57+ T cells in acquired aplastic anemia. It was genomic DNA that served as the template for profiling TCR beta VDJ and CDR3. TCRdb re-derived calls from the reads in MiXCR, one entry per CDR3 protein. The table lists 250,000 to 300,000 distinct CDR3 sequences, approximately 56% of them singletons. The germline CDR1 and CDR2 sequences are DFQATT and SNEGSKA (reference sequence). V dropped 2 bases and J dropped 2 bases, with 12 bases sitting between them. The CDR3 has 14 residues. This clonotype has ten or more counts. The chain recombines TRBV20-1 with TRBJ1-2; D is uncertain. Sequencing was done on a sample of sorted CD4+, CD8+, or CD8+CD57+ T cells (not recorded which) from PBMCs. The origin of this receptor is a human donor with severe aplastic anemia or a healthy control (not recorded which). CDR3 residues: CSARYTDRNYGYTF. CDR3 bases: TGCAGTGCTAGATATACAGATCGAAACTATGGCTACACCTTC.